The 19 T cell receptor beta chains reported below all come from one sample, sequenced in a study of cytomegalovirus exposure and HLA in healthy donors (dated by TCRdb to about 2017). The library was generated by the immunoSEQ multiplex PCR assay. A mixture of 60 forward primers for TCR Vbeta segments and 13 reverse primers for TCR Jbeta segments was used in the multiplex PCR. The immuneACCESS repertoire file appears here via TCRdb, limited to in-frame rearrangements. These files lack a portion of the clones; in checked studies, under half of the deficit traces to unresolved V genes, and the cause of the others is not known. In all, the sample holds roughly 180,000 clones, and about four fifths of those were seen once. The ten largest clones add up to 0.2% to 0.3% of the sample. Material for sequencing was PBMCs. All receptors derive from a boy aged 10-17 years in good health and CMV-seronegative.

This CDR3 is CASSQAQTGGYGYTF. The CDR3 coding sequence is TGCGCCAGCAGCCAGGCACAAACGGGGGGGTATGGCTACACCTTC. The gene calls are TRBV4-3 and TRBJ1-2; tentative D call: TRBD1 (5 bases). The CDR3 is 15 amino acids. In germline, CDR1 is LGHNA, CDR2 YSLEER. Deletions cut 3 bases from V and 5 bases from J, with 16 bases between.

This chain uses TRBV2 with TRBJ2-3, with TRBD2 identical over 7 bases. The germline V gene encodes CDR1 SNHLY and CDR2 FYNNEI. The CDR3 is 16 amino acids. V shed 6 bases, J shed 1 base, and the junction held 10 bases outside the gene matches. The CDR3 reads CASRARGGSGTDTQYF. The CDR3 nucleotides read TGTGCCAGCAGAGCGAGGGGCGGGAGCGGCACAGATACGCAGTATTTT.

The J gene is TRBJ2-1, the V gene TRBV5-4; weak D call: TRBD1 (6 bases). The V and J ends lost 10 bases and 8 bases respectively, with 7 bases between them. Germline V CDR1 and CDR2: SGHNT, YYREEE (reference sequence). The CDR3 is made up of 9 amino acids. CDR3 amino acids: CAGTYEQFF. The CDR3 nucleotides are TGTGCCGGGACATATGAGCAGTTCTTC.

The rearrangement links TRBV10-1 to TRBJ2-1; 7 bases align to TRBD1. The CDR3 length is 13 residues. V dropped 7 bases and J dropped 12; count of bases not matched to a gene: 12. Germline V gives CDR1 WNHNN, CDR2 SYGVQD (reference sequence). CDR3 amino acids: CASTEGDSLRQFF. CDR3 nucleotides: TGCGCCAGCACCGAGGGGGACAGTCTGAGGCAGTTCTTC.

The V gene is TRBV29-1, the J gene TRBJ2-7; 7 bases align to TRBD1. CDR1 and CDR2 from the germline V gene are SQVTM and ANQGSEA. The CDR3 contains 13 residues. V lost 6 bases to trimming and J lost 2 bases; unmatched junction nucleotides: 7. In DNA form, the CDR3 reads TGCAGCGTAATCAGGGGGAATACCTACGAGCAGTACTTC. Amino acids: CSVIRGNTYEQYF.

The gene calls are TRBV7-9 and TRBJ2-7, with 8 positions matching TRBD2. This CDR3 contains 15 residues. Germline CDR1 is SEHNR and CDR2 is FQNEAQ (reference sequence). With V trimmed by 5 bases and J by 2 bases, 8 bases remained unmatched. CDR3 loop: CASSTGLVLTYEQYF. CDR3 DNA sequence: TGTGCCAGCAGCACGGGACTAGTCCTGACCTACGAGCAGTACTTC.

This chain connects TRBV10-3 to TRBJ1-1, with D perhaps matching TRBD1 (6 bases). V dropped 7 bases and J dropped 0 bases, with 21 bases sitting between them. CDR3 size: 17 residues. Germline V gives CDR1 ENHRY, CDR2 SYGVKD. The CDR3 nucleotides read TGTGCCATCACCCGCGAGGGGGGGACTCCCATGAACACTGAAGCTTTCTTT. This codes for CAITREGGTPMNTEAFF.

The chain has TRBV20-1 and TRBJ1-1; perhaps TRBD1 as D (6 bases). The CDR3 length is 11 residues. CDR1 is DFQATT, CDR2 SNEGSKA, per germline (reference sequence). The CDR3 region is CRGHQNTEAFF. CDR3 nucleotides: TGCAGGGGACACCAGAACACTGAAGCTTTCTTT.

The gene calls are TRBV7-8 and TRBJ2-1; 16 bases line up with TRBD2. Germline values: CDR1 SGHVS, CDR2 FQNEAQ. Trimming at V came to 6 bases and at J to 3 bases, leaving 11 bases not matched to a gene. The CDR3 has 19 residues. This CDR3 reads CASRPPGLAGGPDYNEQFF. In DNA, the CDR3 is TGTGCCAGCAGACCCCCGGGACTAGCGGGAGGGCCCGACTACAATGAGCAGTTCTTC.

The J gene is TRBJ2-1, the V gene TRBV7-9, with TRBD2 matching over 10 bases. Germline V gives CDR1 SEHNR, CDR2 FQNEAQ (reference sequence). This CDR3 region has 15 residues. With 5 bases clipped from V and 10 bases from J, the junction kept 11 bases outside the gene matches. The CDR3 is CASSPSSGGAGEQFF. In DNA, the CDR3 is TGTGCCAGCAGCCCTTCGAGCGGGGGGGCCGGAGAGCAGTTCTTC. The full variable domain, completed using reference TRBV7-9 and TRBJ2-1, is DTGVSQNPRHKITKRGQNVTFRCDPISEHNRLYWYRQTLGQGPEFLTYFQNEAQLEKSRLLSDRFSAERPKGSFSTLEIQRTEQGDSAMYLCASSPSSGGAGEQFFGPGTRLTVL.

Only one count was recorded for this clone. This sequence joins TRBV28 and TRBJ1-3; D uncertain. This CDR3 region has 15 residues. Germline V gives CDR1 MDHEN, CDR2 SYDVKM. V was cut by 4 bases and J by 0 bases, with 10 bases left in between. CDR3 nucleotide sequence: TGTGCCAGCAGTTCCCTGACTATCTCTGGAAACACCATATATTTT. It specifies CASSSLTISGNTIYF.

The rearrangement uses TRBV12-5 and TRBJ1-6; D uncertain. This CDR3 comprises 13 residues. Per the germline V gene, CDR1 is LGHNT and CDR2 is FRNRAP. CDR3 in DNA: TGTGCCACGTCCCCGGGTTATAATTCACCCCTCCACTTT. Its translation: CATSPGYNSPLHF.

In this sample, this clone turned up a few times. The chain carries TRBV30 and TRBJ1-2; D ambiguous. V dropped 4 bases and J dropped 6 bases, with 12 bases sitting between them. Germline CDR1 GTSNPN, CDR2 SVGIG (reference sequence). The CDR3 extends over 12 amino acids. CDR3 protein: CAWIRSGNGYTF. DNA of the CDR3: TGTGCCTGGATTCGGTCGGGGAATGGCTACACCTTC. Based on the CDR3 plus reference TRBV30 and TRBJ1-2, the full variable domain is SQTIHQWPATLVQPVGSPLSLECTVEGTSNPNLYWYRQAAGRGLQLLFYSVGIGQISSEVPQNLSASRPQDRQFILSSKKLLLSDSGFYLCAWIRSGNGYTFGSGTRLTVV.

A single count supports this clone. The chain links TRBV7-9 to TRBJ1-6, with 7 bases aligning to TRBD1. Germline trimming cut 8 bases from V and 0 bases from J; bases unmatched to any gene: 10. The length of the CDR3 is 17 residues. CDR1 and CDR2 from the germline V gene are SEHNR and FQNEAQ (reference sequence). The CDR3 sequence is CASFGTDPSSYNSPLHF. CDR3 DNA: TGTGCCAGCTTTGGGACAGACCCGAGCTCCTATAATTCACCCCTCCACTTT. The complete variable domain, with remaining parts taken from reference TRBV7-9 and TRBJ1-6, reads DTGVSQNPRHKITKRGQNVTFRCDPISEHNRLYWYRQTLGQGPEFLTYFQNEAQLEKSRLLSDRFSAERPKGSFSTLEIQRTEQGDSAMYLCASFGTDPSSYNSPLHFGNGTRLTVT.

The V call is TRBV5-8, the J call TRBJ2-7, with 7 nucleotides matching TRBD1. V dropped 4 bases and J dropped 2; count of bases not matched to a gene: 3. This CDR3 comprises 13 residues. Per the germline V gene, CDR1 is SGHTS and CDR2 is YDEGEE. The CDR3 here is CASSRGGPYEQYF. In nucleotides, the CDR3 is TGTGCCAGCAGCCGAGGGGGCCCCTACGAGCAGTACTTC.

This sequence joins TRBV10-1 and TRBJ1-1; possibly TRBD1 for D (6 bases). The germline V gene encodes CDR1 WNHNN and CDR2 SYGVQD (reference sequence). The V and J ends lost 6 bases and 4 bases respectively, with 12 bases between them. The CDR3 consists of 13 residues. In nucleotides, the CDR3 is TGCGCCAGCAGAGAACAGGGATTCACTGAAGCTTTCTTT. Residues: CASREQGFTEAFF.

J is TRBJ2-1 and V is TRBV6-6, with 8 bases lining up with TRBD2. The junction had 2 bases not matched to a gene; V was cut back by 2 bases and J by 8 bases. Germline V gene lookup returns CDR1 MNHNY and CDR2 SVGAGI (reference sequence). The length of the CDR3 is 13 residues. CDR3 protein: CASSYKTSDEQFF. The CDR3 DNA sequence: TGTGCCAGCAGTTACAAGACTAGCGATGAGCAGTTCTTC.

This clone was picked up a small number of times. This CDR3 reads CASSAKTGANVLTF. The CDR3 nucleotides read TGTGCCAGCAGTGCCAAAACTGGGGCCAACGTCCTGACTTTC. The chain couples TRBV6-1 to TRBJ2-6; D not resolved. This CDR3 is built from 14 residues. Germline V lookup: CDR1 MNHNS, CDR2 SASEGT. Trimming pared 4 bases from V and 2 bases from J, leaving 6 bases between.

The chain couples TRBV19 to TRBJ1-2; D call uncertain. The germline CDR1 and CDR2 sequences are LNHDA and SQIVND (reference sequence). The CDR3 sequence is 15 residues long. Trimming left V 3 bases short and J 4 bases short, with 15 bases between. CDR3 protein: CASSIIGNWGYGYTF. As DNA, the CDR3 is TGTGCCAGTAGTATCATCGGGAACTGGGGCTATGGCTACACCTTC. Combining the CDR3 with reference TRBV19 and TRBJ1-2 gives the whole variable domain DGGITQSPKYLFRKEGQNVTLSCEQNLNHDAMYWYRQDPGQGLRLIYYSQIVNDFQKGDIAEGYSVSREKKESFPLTVTSAQKNPTAFYLCASSIIGNWGYGYTFGSGTRLTVV.